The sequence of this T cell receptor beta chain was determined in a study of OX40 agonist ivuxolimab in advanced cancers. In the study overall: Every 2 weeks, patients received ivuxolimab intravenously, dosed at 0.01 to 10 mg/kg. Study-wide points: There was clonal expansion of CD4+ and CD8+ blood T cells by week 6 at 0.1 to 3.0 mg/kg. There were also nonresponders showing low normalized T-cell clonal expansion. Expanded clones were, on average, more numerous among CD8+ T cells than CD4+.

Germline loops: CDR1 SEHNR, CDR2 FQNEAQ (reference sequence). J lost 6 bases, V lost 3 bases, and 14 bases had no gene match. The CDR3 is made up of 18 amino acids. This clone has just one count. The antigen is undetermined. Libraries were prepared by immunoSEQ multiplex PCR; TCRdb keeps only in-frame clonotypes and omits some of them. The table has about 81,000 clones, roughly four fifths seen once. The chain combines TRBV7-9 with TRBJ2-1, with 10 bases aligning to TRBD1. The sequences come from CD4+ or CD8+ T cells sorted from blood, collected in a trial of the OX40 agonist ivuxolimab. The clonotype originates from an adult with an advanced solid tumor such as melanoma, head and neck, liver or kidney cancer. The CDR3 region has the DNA TGTGCCAGCAGCTTGGGGACAGGGGACGGGAGGCCCGGCAATGAGCAGTTCTTC. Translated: CASSLGTGDGRPGNEQFF.